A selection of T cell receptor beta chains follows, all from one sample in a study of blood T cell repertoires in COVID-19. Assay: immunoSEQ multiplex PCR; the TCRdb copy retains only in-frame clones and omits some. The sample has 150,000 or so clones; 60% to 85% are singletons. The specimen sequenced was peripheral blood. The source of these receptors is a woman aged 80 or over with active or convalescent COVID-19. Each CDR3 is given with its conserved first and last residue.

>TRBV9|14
CASSRTEPNTEAFF
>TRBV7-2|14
CASSLGQTNSPLHF
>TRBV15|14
CATSRAAASGEQYF
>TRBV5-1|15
CASSGGSYGANVLTF
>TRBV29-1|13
CSVENTGHYGYTF
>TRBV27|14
CASSLSGPYNEQFF
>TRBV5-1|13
CASSLGANTEAFF
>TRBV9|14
CASSESGQVNEQFF
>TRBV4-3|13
CASSRDFQETQYF
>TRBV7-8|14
CASSHRGSGNTIYF
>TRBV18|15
CASSLSGGARDEQYF
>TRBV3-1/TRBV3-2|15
CASSQGLAGAVVQYF
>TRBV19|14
CASSIDTRNTEAFF
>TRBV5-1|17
CASSSKGGQGLHPRAFF
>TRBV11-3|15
CASSTGASGANVLTF
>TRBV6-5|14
CASSYSGRPNEQFF
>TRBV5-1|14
CASSSLSSSYEQYF
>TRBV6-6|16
CASNQRTAGGIEKLFF
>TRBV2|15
CASSELTGLATEQYF
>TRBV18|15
CASSKLPAGNEKLFF
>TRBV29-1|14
CSATEPGARGEAFF
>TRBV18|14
CASSPQVGSEKLFF
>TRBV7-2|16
CASSLGVTSGGETQYF
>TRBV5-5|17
CASRKTGQGTGANVLTF
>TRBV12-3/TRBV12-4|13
CASSPQVNQPQHF
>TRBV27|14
CASSHRGDNSPLHF
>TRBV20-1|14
CSASAAGSGGELFF